The source of this T cell receptor (beta chain) is a study of T-cell reconstitution after alpha-beta-depleted transplantation in children. The CDR3 length is 14 residues. The germline V and J ends were trimmed by 0 bases and 1 base, with 7 bases remaining between them. The germline gives CDR1 LNHNV, CDR2 YYDKDF (reference sequence). Using unique molecular identifiers, the investigators prepared the TCRbeta library. TCRdb independently ran MiXCR on the PCR reads; one entry per CDR3 protein. The data show around 600,000 distinct CDR3 sequences, roughly 15% seen once. This clonotype was seen ten or more times.

This receptor was obtained from a human donor who donated a stem cell graft to a child with acute myeloid leukemia. The rearrangement joins TRBV15 to TRBJ2-7; no firm D call. The specimen comprised PBMCs from the stem cell graft donor, sampled from the stem cell graft. This chain's CDR3 is CATSRDRQSYEQYF. The CDR3 bases are TGTGCCACCAGCAGAGATCGGCAGTCCTACGAGCAGTACTTC. Drawing the rest from reference TRBV15 and TRBJ2-7, the complete variable domain is DAMVIQNPRYQVTQFGKPVTLSCSQTLNHNVMYWYQQKSSQAPKLLFHYYDKDFNNEADTPDNFQSRRPNTSFCFLDIRSPGLGDTAMYLCATSRDRQSYEQYFGPGTRLTVT.